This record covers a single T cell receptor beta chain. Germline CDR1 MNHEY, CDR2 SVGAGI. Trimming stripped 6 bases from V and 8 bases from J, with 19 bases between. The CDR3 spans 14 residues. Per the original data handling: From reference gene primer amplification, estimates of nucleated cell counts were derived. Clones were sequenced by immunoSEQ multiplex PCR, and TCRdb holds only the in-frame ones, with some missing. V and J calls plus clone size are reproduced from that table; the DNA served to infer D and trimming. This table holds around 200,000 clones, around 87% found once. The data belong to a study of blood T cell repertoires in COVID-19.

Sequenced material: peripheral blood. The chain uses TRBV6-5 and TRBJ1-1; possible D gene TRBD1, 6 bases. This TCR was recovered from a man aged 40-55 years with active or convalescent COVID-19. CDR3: CASSGGQGPEEAFF. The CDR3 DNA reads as TGTGCCAGCAGCGGAGGTCAGGGGCCAGAGGAAGCTTTCTTT.